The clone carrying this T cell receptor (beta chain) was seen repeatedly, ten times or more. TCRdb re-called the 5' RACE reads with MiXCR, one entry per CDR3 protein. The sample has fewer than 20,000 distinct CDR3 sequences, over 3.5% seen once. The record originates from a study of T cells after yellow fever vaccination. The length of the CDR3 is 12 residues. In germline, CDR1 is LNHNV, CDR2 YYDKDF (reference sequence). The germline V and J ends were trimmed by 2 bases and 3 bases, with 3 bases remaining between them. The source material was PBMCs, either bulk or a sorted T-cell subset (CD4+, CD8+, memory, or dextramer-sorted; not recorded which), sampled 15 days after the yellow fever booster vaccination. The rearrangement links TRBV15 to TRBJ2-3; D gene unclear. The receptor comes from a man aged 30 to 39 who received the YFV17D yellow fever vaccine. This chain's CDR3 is CATSRLTDTQYF. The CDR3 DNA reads TGTGCCACCAGCAGACTAACAGATACGCAGTATTTT.